One and the same sample provided the 12 T cell receptor beta chains below, sequenced in a study of a mutant IDH1 vaccine in newly diagnosed glioma. Time point meaning: week 47, end of study. Topical imiquimod accompanied each vaccine dose, which consisted of 300 ug of mutant IDH1 20-mer peptide. Assay: immunoSEQ multiplex PCR; the TCRdb copy retains only in-frame clones and omits some. The data show over 45,000 clones, over 70% seen once. No antigen has been assigned to these receptors. Material: PBMCs, obtained from a glioma patient whose treatment included an IDH1 peptide vaccine. The receptors shown here come from a man aged 45 to 65 with glioma.

The V and J genes are TRBV15 and TRBJ2-5; no firm D call. Germline V lookup: CDR1 LNHNV, CDR2 YYDKDF (reference sequence). V lost 1 base, J lost 1 base, and 4 bases lay in between. CDR3 length equals 13 residues. The CDR3 bases are TGTGCCACCAGCAGAGCTGTCCAAGAGACCCAGTACTTC. Amino acids: CATSRAVQETQYF.

The V call is TRBV19, the J call TRBJ1-1, with a weak D call TRBD1 (5 bases). V was shortened by 4 bases and J by 4 bases, with 7 bases between the two germline ends. The CDR3 consists of 12 residues. The germline V gene has CDR1 LNHDA and CDR2 SQIVND (reference sequence). The DNA of the CDR3 is TGTGCCAGTAGTACGGGGCCCACTGAAGCTTTCTTT. Translation: CASSTGPTEAFF. Filled out from reference TRBV19 and TRBJ1-1, the complete variable domain reads DGGITQSPKYLFRKEGQNVTLSCEQNLNHDAMYWYRQDPGQGLRLIYYSQIVNDFQKGDIAEGYSVSREKKESFPLTVTSAQKNPTAFYLCASSTGPTEAFFGQGTRLTVV.

V and J are TRBV5-1 and TRBJ1-1; 11 nucleotides line up with TRBD1. The CDR3 is made up of 15 amino acids. The V segment lost 5 bases and the J segment 6 bases; nucleotides outside the gene matches: 9. Looked up from germline, CDR1 is SGHRS and CDR2 is YFSETQ. CDR3 DNA: TGCGCCAGCAGGCCCCGGACAGGGGGCTCAGCTGAAGCTTTCTTT. Protein: CASRPRTGGSAEAFF.

This clone came up a few times. The gene calls are TRBV6-5 and TRBJ1-5; D is uncertain. The V and J ends lost 5 bases and 4 bases respectively, with 15 bases between them. Germline V gives CDR1 MNHEY, CDR2 SVGAGI. The CDR3 is made up of 15 amino acids. The CDR3 DNA sequence: TGTGCCAGCAGTCCCCAAGGGTACCCGAATCAGCCCCAGCATTTT. The encoded protein is CASSPQGYPNQPQHF.

The chain uses TRBV7-2 and TRBJ1-2; 9 bases are shared with TRBD1. After removal of 2 bases from V and 8 bases from J, the junction contained 3 bases not matched to a gene. The CDR3 loop spans 13 amino acids. Looked up from germline, CDR1 is SGHTA and CDR2 is FQGNSA. The chain's CDR3 is CASSLNRGQGYTF. The CDR3 DNA sequence: TGTGCCAGCAGCTTAAACAGGGGGCAAGGCTACACCTTC.

This sequence joins TRBV19 and TRBJ1-1, with unresolved D. The germline V gene has CDR1 LNHDA and CDR2 SQIVND (reference sequence). This CDR3 region has 13 residues. V lost 7 bases and J 3 bases, leaving 12 bases between the germline ends. This CDR3 is CASILDGDTEAFF. The CDR3 coding sequence is TGTGCCAGTATCCTGGACGGCGACACTGAAGCTTTCTTT.

The chain is built from TRBV4-1 and TRBJ1-2; D not certain. V was cut by 0 bases and J by 6 bases, with 14 bases left in between. CDR1 and CDR2 from the germline V gene are MGHRA and YSYEKL. The CDR3 spans 15 residues. The CDR3 spells CASSQDRDLPDGYTF. The CDR3 DNA reads TGCGCCAGCAGCCAAGATAGAGACCTCCCGGATGGCTACACCTTC.

With respect to this clone: Other DNA sequences in the same sample also yield this CDR3. The genes are TRBV5-1 and TRBJ2-5; D gene unclear. CDR1 and CDR2 from the germline V gene are SGHRS and YFSETQ. V lost 3 bases and J 1 base, leaving 4 bases between the germline ends. The CDR3 loop spans 12 amino acids. The CDR3: CASSSPQETQYF. The CDR3 bases are TGCGCCAGCAGCTCCCCCCAAGAGACCCAGTACTTC.

The chain joins TRBV19 to TRBJ1-1; 7 nucleotides line up with TRBD1. J gave up 1 base and V 3 bases, and 2 bases lay outside the gene matches. The CDR3 sequence is 14 residues long. Germline V gene sequence: CDR1 LNHDA, CDR2 SQIVND (reference sequence). The DNA for the CDR3 is TGTGCCAGTAGTATCACAGGGGCGAACACTGAAGCTTTCTTT. It is translated as CASSITGANTEAFF.

The chain combines TRBV4-1 with TRBJ1-5, with D maybe TRBD1 (6 bases). The CDR3 contains 16 residues. V lost 1 base to trimming and J lost 0 bases, with 10 bases between them. CDR1 MGHRA and CDR2 YSYEKL come from the germline V gene. The CDR3 nucleotides are TGCGCCAGCAGCCAAGTTTCAGGGGATAGCAATCAGCCCCAGCATTTT. This sequence encodes CASSQVSGDSNQPQHF.

The V and J genes are TRBV15 and TRBJ1-1; D is perhaps TRBD1 (5 bases). The CDR3 is 13 residues long. In germline, CDR1 is LNHNV, CDR2 YYDKDF (reference sequence). Trimming shortened V by 5 bases and J by 3 bases, and 10 bases separated the two germline ends. The CDR3 DNA follows: TGTGCCACCAGCTGGGGGGAGGACACTGAAGCTTTCTTT. This encodes CATSWGEDTEAFF.

This chain connects TRBV6-6 to TRBJ1-6, with D uncertain. Germline V gene data show CDR1 as MNHNY and CDR2 as SVGAGI (reference sequence). V gave up 7 bases and J gave up 7 bases, with 17 bases separating them. The CDR3 extends over 15 amino acids. CDR3 sequence: CASTLAAGGNSPLHF. CDR3 bases: TGTGCCAGCACCTTGGCAGCGGGAGGGAATTCACCCCTCCACTTT.